A single sample gave rise to the 32 T cell receptor beta chains below, sequenced in a study of cytomegalovirus exposure and HLA in healthy donors. With 60 Vbeta and 13 Jbeta primers, the PCR was carried out. Clones were sequenced by immunoSEQ multiplex PCR, and TCRdb holds only the in-frame ones, with some missing. The sample contains approximately 160,000 clones, 75% of which appear only once. Sequenced material: PBMCs. The receptors originated from a male donor in good health and CMV-seronegative.

The CDR3 reads CASSLTLLDEKLFF. The CDR3 nucleotides are TGTGCCAGCAGCCTGACTCTTTTGGATGAAAAACTGTTTTTT. This chain uses TRBV11-1 with TRBJ1-4; no clear D. V dropped 5 bases and J dropped 6 bases, with 13 bases sitting between them. The CDR3 sequence is 14 residues long. Germline CDR1 and CDR2: SGHAT and FQDESV (reference sequence).

The V call is TRBV7-6, the J call TRBJ2-5; TRBD1 matches 9 bases. The ends lost 4 bases at V and 2 bases at J; junction bases unmatched: 8. Germline assignment: CDR1 SGHVS and CDR2 FNYEAQ. CDR3 size: 16 residues. The CDR3 DNA follows: TGTGCCAGCAGCTCCCAGACAGGGGGTCATCAAGAGACCCAGTACTTC. Translating it yields CASSSQTGGHQETQYF.

This rearrangement joins TRBV7-3 to TRBJ1-2, with D possibly matching TRBD1 (6 bases). This CDR3 has 13 amino acids. The V end lost 0 bases, the J end lost 7 bases, and 9 bases lay between the germline ends. From germline, CDR1 is SGHTA and CDR2 FQGTGA. CDR3 sequence: CASSLTGGVGYTF. CDR3 sequence (DNA): TGTGCCAGCAGCTTAACAGGGGGGGTTGGCTACACCTTC.

This clone has just a few counts. This chain joins TRBV7-2 and TRBJ2-1, with TRBD2 matching over 10 bases. V was clipped by 5 bases and J by 7 bases; unmatched bases: 2. Per the germline V gene, CDR1 is SGHTA and CDR2 is FQGNSA. The CDR3 has 13 residues. The CDR3 reads CASSRTSGNEQFF. CDR3 in DNA: TGTGCCAGCAGCCGGACTAGCGGTAATGAGCAGTTCTTC.

V and J are TRBV12-5 and TRBJ1-5; no definite D call. CDR3 length: 12 amino acids. CDR1 and CDR2 (germline): LGHNT, FRNRAP. Trimming took off 2 bases at V and 5 bases at J, with 4 bases between the two ends. The chain's CDR3 is CASGLTDQPQHF. CDR3 DNA sequence: TGTGCTAGTGGTTTGACGGATCAGCCCCAGCATTTT. Supplemented by reference TRBV12-5 and TRBJ1-5, the full variable domain reads DARVTQTPRHKVTEMGQEVTMRCQPILGHNTVFWYRQTMMQGLELLAYFRNRAPLDDSGMPKDRFSAEMPDATLATLKIQPSEPRDSAVYFCASGLTDQPQHFGDGTRLSIL.

The V gene is TRBV2, the J gene TRBJ2-1, with D tentatively TRBD1 (5 bases). Germline lookup yields CDR1 SNHLY and CDR2 FYNNEI. The CDR3 has 16 amino acids. V was trimmed by 2 bases and J by 1 base, leaving 12 bases between them. Here the CDR3 reads CASSERGRISYNEQFF. CDR3 in DNA: TGTGCCAGCAGTGAAAGGGGCAGGATATCCTACAATGAGCAGTTCTTC. The complete variable domain, with remaining parts taken from reference TRBV2 and TRBJ2-1, reads EPEVTQTPSHQVTQMGQEVILRCVPISNHLYFYWYRQILGQKVEFLVSFYNNEISEKSEIFDDQFSVERPDGSNFTLKIRSTKLEDSAMYFCASSERGRISYNEQFFGPGTRLTVL.

The chain joins TRBV11-1 to TRBJ2-1; D uncertain. The CDR3 is 14 amino acids. V gave up 1 base and J gave up 6 bases, with 10 bases separating them. Germline V gene data show CDR1 as SGHAT and CDR2 as FQDESV (reference sequence). In nucleotides, the CDR3 is TGTGCCAGCAGCTTAGACTGGCGCGGCAATGAGCAGTTCTTC. Its protein product is CASSLDWRGNEQFF. The complete variable domain, with remaining parts taken from reference TRBV11-1 and TRBJ2-1, reads EAEVAQSPRYKITEKSQAVAFWCDPISGHATLYWYRQILGQGPELLVQFQDESVVDDSQLPKDRFSAERLKGVDSTLKIQPAELGDSAMYLCASSLDWRGNEQFFGPGTRLTVL.

The chain carries TRBV19 and TRBJ1-1; D uncertain. The V gene lost 6 bases and the J gene lost 2 bases, with 13 bases spanning the gap. The CDR3 consists of 14 residues. CDR1 and CDR2 (germline): LNHDA, SQIVND (reference sequence). The CDR3 coding sequence is TGTGCCAGTAGAATGTGGGAGTCTAACACTGAAGCTTTCTTT. As protein: CASRMWESNTEAFF.

Only a few counts were recorded for this clone. V and J are TRBV4-1 and TRBJ2-7; 8 bases match TRBD1. The V and J ends lost 1 base and 2 bases, in that order; junction bases with no gene match: 4. The V gene's germline CDR1 is MGHRA and CDR2 YSYEKL. The CDR3 is 15 amino acids. CDR3 sequence: CASSQGQGPTYEQYF. Written as DNA, the CDR3 is TGCGCCAGCAGCCAAGGACAGGGGCCAACCTACGAGCAGTACTTC.

This clone appeared a single time. CDR3 sequence: CASQGAGGLNTGELFF. The DNA of the CDR3 is TGTGCCAGCCAGGGAGCGGGGGGGCTGAACACCGGGGAGCTGTTTTTT. The V and J genes are TRBV19 and TRBJ2-2; TRBD2 matches at 10 bases. There are 16 residues in the CDR3. V was pared by 9 bases and J by 1 base, with 8 bases of the junction left unmatched. Germline CDR1 and CDR2: LNHDA and SQIVND (reference sequence).

This clone was recorded a few times. This chain joins TRBV5-4 and TRBJ1-1; D is unresolved. Germline CDR1 reads SGHNT; CDR2 reads YYREEE (reference sequence). V lost 4 bases, J lost 5 bases, and 12 bases lay in between. CDR3 length equals 13 residues. The CDR3 reads CASSPIERTEAFF. The CDR3 bases are TGTGCCAGCAGCCCTATAGAGAGAACTGAAGCTTTCTTT. Drawing the rest from reference TRBV5-4 and TRBJ1-1, the complete variable domain is ETGVTQSPTHLIKTRGQQVTLRCSSQSGHNTVSWYQQALGQGPQFIFQYYREEENGRGNFPPRFSGLQFPNYSSELNVNALELDDSALYLCASSPIERTEAFFGQGTRLTVV.

Only a few counts were recorded for this clone. The rearrangement uses TRBV4-2 and TRBJ2-2; D not certain. This CDR3 region has 13 residues. Trimming shortened V by 1 base and J by 4 bases, and 4 bases separated the two germline ends. Germline V CDR1 and CDR2: LGHNA, YNFKEQ. The CDR3 sequence: CASSQASTGELFF. The CDR3 DNA follows: TGTGCCAGCAGCCAAGCTTCCACCGGGGAGCTGTTTTTT.

A few counts support this clone. The chain couples TRBV6-5 to TRBJ1-2; a possible D gene is TRBD1 (5 bases). Looked up from germline, CDR1 is MNHEY and CDR2 is SVGAGI. Trimming took off 0 bases at V and 4 bases at J, with 6 bases between the two ends. This CDR3 is 13 amino acids long. In nucleotides, the CDR3 is TGTGCCAGCAGTTACTCAGGGGCCTATGGCTACACCTTC. This sequence encodes CASSYSGAYGYTF.

This chain uses TRBV4-1 with TRBJ2-1; TRBD2 matches at 11 bases. The CDR3 sequence is 16 residues long. V gave up 6 bases and J gave up 3 bases; unmatched junction bases: 7. The germline V gene has CDR1 MGHRA and CDR2 YSYEKL. CDR3 residues: CASRPTTSGSYNEQFF. The DNA of the CDR3 is TGCGCCAGCAGGCCGACTACTAGCGGGAGCTACAATGAGCAGTTCTTC.

The gene calls are TRBV6-1 and TRBJ1-5; D is perhaps TRBD1 (6 bases). V lost 10 bases, J lost 0 bases, and 13 bases lay in between. Germline CDR1 MNHNS, CDR2 SASEGT. This CDR3 has 14 residues. As DNA, the CDR3 is TGTGCCACCCGACAGGCTTATAGCAATCAGCCCCAGCATTTT. Amino acids: CATRQAYSNQPQHF.

The genes are TRBV5-4 and TRBJ2-7; TRBD2 is a possible D gene (5 bases). The CDR3 runs 15 residues. The ends were cut back, 0 bases at V and 3 bases at J, with 13 bases in the middle. CDR1 is SGHNT and CDR2 is YYREEE in the germline V gene (reference sequence). CDR3 in amino acids: CASSLGGSRDYEQYF. CDR3 sequence (DNA): TGTGCCAGCAGCTTGGGAGGAAGTCGGGACTACGAGCAGTACTTC.

The chain's CDR3 is CASSPNPGDLNEQFF. The CDR3 DNA follows: TGCGCCAGCAGTCCAAACCCGGGGGACCTCAATGAGCAGTTCTTC. The V and J genes are TRBV5-1 and TRBJ2-1; D is possibly TRBD2 (6 bases). This CDR3 contains 15 residues. V lost 5 bases and J lost 6, with 18 bases in between. Germline V lookup: CDR1 SGHRS, CDR2 YFSETQ.

This chain connects TRBV6-5 to TRBJ2-1; TRBD2 is a possible D gene (6 bases). Germline CDR1 reads MNHEY; CDR2 reads SVGAGI. This CDR3 region has 15 residues. The V end lost 6 bases, the J end lost 8 bases, and 20 bases lay between the germline ends. The CDR3: CASRYPGVGRDEQFF. The CDR3 nucleotides are TGTGCCAGCAGGTACCCGGGAGTTGGACGCGATGAGCAGTTCTTC.

The chain combines TRBV7-2 with TRBJ2-5; D is uncertain. This CDR3 spans 14 amino acids. Germline lookup yields CDR1 SGHTA and CDR2 FQGNSA. V was shortened by 1 base and J by 4 bases, with 10 bases between the two germline ends. The CDR3 here is CASSLERSGETQYF. The CDR3 bases are TGTGCCAGCAGCTTAGAGCGTTCCGGAGAGACCCAGTACTTC.

This clone was seen only a few times. The chain carries TRBV29-1 and TRBJ2-3; 7 nucleotides agree with TRBD1. After removal of 3 bases from V and 1 base from J, the junction contained 4 bases not matched to a gene. CDR3 length equals 14 residues. CDR1 is SQVTM, CDR2 ANQGSEA, per germline. This chain's CDR3 is CSVDPGQRTDTQYF. The CDR3 region has the DNA TGCAGCGTTGACCCGGGACAGCGCACAGATACGCAGTATTTT.

On this clone itself: Other DNA sequences of this sample code for an identical CDR3. The V gene is TRBV5-4, the J gene TRBJ2-7, with 7 bases that match TRBD2. The V segment lost 0 bases and the J segment 1 base; nucleotides outside the gene matches: 1. There are 14 residues in the CDR3. The germline V gene has CDR1 SGHNT and CDR2 YYREEE (reference sequence). The CDR3 spells CASSLGGGSYEQYF. The CDR3 DNA sequence: TGTGCCAGCAGCTTGGGCGGGGGATCCTACGAGCAGTACTTC.

The rearrangement uses TRBV7-8 and TRBJ2-7; maybe TRBD2 (5 bases). Germline V gene data show CDR1 as SGHVS and CDR2 as FQNEAQ. This CDR3 has 15 amino acids. V dropped 5 bases and J dropped 3 bases, with 17 bases sitting between them. CDR3 DNA sequence: TGTGCCAGCAGCCTGAGACCGGGATTCAGCTACGAGCAGTACTTC. Translation: CASSLRPGFSYEQYF.

V gene TRBV7-9 combines with J gene TRBJ1-1; 7 bases line up with TRBD1. The CDR3 contains 16 residues. J was trimmed by 5 bases and V by 3 bases; bases with no gene match: 12. The germline CDR1 and CDR2 sequences are SEHNR and FQNEAQ (reference sequence). The CDR3 sequence: CASSLGDRTFSTEAFF. The CDR3 nucleotides read TGTGCCAGCAGCTTGGGGGACAGAACCTTTAGTACTGAAGCTTTCTTT.

The chain uses TRBV7-2 and TRBJ1-5; D is unclear. Per the germline V gene, CDR1 is SGHTA and CDR2 is FQGNSA. The germline V and J ends were trimmed by 5 bases and 11 bases, with 13 bases remaining between them. The CDR3 is 12 amino acids. The CDR3 here is CASSLTGYTQHF. CDR3 in DNA: TGTGCCAGCAGCCTCACCGGTTATACCCAGCATTTT.

The rearrangement links TRBV2 to TRBJ1-4; 9 bases fit TRBD1. V trimming: 4 bases; J trimming: 0 bases; junction bases outside the gene matches: 6. The CDR3 is 17 amino acids. In germline, CDR1 is SNHLY, CDR2 FYNNEI. The CDR3 spells CASSVYRGRATNEKLFF. Here the CDR3 DNA reads TGTGCCAGCAGTGTATACAGGGGGCGTGCAACTAATGAAAAACTGTTTTTT.

This clone was counted between two and nine times. This sequence joins TRBV7-6 and TRBJ1-2; 11 bases fit TRBD1. Germline V CDR1 and CDR2: SGHVS, FNYEAQ. The CDR3 spans 14 residues. With 5 bases clipped from V and 5 bases from J, the junction kept 4 bases outside the gene matches. The chain's CDR3 is CASSPGTGGYGYTF. CDR3 DNA: TGTGCCAGCAGCCCAGGGACAGGGGGATATGGCTACACCTTC.

As to this clone: The junction departs from the called germline gene at one end, perhaps through a read error. The genes are TRBV9 and TRBJ2-3; 8 bases map to TRBD2. The CDR3 runs to 12 residues. The germline V gene encodes CDR1 SGDLS and CDR2 YYNGEE. The CDR3 DNA sequence: TGTGCCAGCAGCGGATCCGGGACTAGTTTTTCCTTT. Translated: CASSGSGTSFSF. The whole variable domain, remainder taken from reference TRBV9 and TRBJ2-3, is DSGVTQTPKHLITATGQRVTLRCSPRSGDLSVYWYQQSLDQGLQFLIQYYNGEERAKGNILERFSAQQFPDLHSELNLSSLELGDSALYFCASSGSGTSFSFGPGTRLTVL.

The chain links TRBV7-6 to TRBJ2-5, with 8 bases matching TRBD1. With the DNA end fitting TRBJ2-7 better, the J assignment may be wrong. The CDR3 consists of 15 residues. Germline CDR1 is SGHVS and CDR2 is FNYEAQ. The CDR3 nucleotides are TGTGCCAGCACTACAGTCGGGACAGGACCCTACGAGCAGTACTTC. Protein product: CASTTVGTGPYEQYF.

This sequence joins TRBV7-2 and TRBJ2-1, with TRBD2 matching 9 bases. Germline V lookup: CDR1 SGHTA, CDR2 FQGNSA. This CDR3 is 16 amino acids long. After removal of 4 bases from V and 8 bases from J, the junction contained 12 bases not matched to a gene. The CDR3 DNA follows: TGTGCCAGCAGCTCCCACGTGACTAGCGGTTGGGATGAGCAGTTCTTC. Protein product: CASSSHVTSGWDEQFF. Looking up the rest from reference TRBV7-2 and TRBJ2-1 gives the full variable domain: GAGVSQSPSNKVTEKGKDVELRCDPISGHTALYWYRQSLGQGLEFLIYFQGNSAPDKSGLPSDRFSAERTGGSVSTLTIQRTQQEDSAVYLCASSSHVTSGWDEQFFGPGTRLTVL.

The genes are TRBV7-9 and TRBJ1-1, with no clear D. V gave up 6 bases and J gave up 0 bases, with 17 bases separating them. The CDR3 length is 16 residues. Germline values: CDR1 SEHNR, CDR2 FQNEAQ (reference sequence). The CDR3 DNA reads as TGTGCCAGCAGACACAACCGCGGGAGCTTGAACACTGAAGCTTTCTTT. It is translated as CASRHNRGSLNTEAFF.

The CDR3 protein is CASRLDRVNIYEQYF. The CDR3 DNA reads as TGTGCAAGTCGCTTAGACAGGGTGAATATCTACGAGCAGTACTTC. This sequence joins TRBV12-2 and TRBJ2-7; the D call in the table, TRBD1, was not verified against the DNA. TRBV12-2 is given as a pseudogene. This CDR3 contains 15 residues.

The chain employs TRBV7-9 and TRBJ2-7, with TRBD1 matching 8 bases. There are 13 residues in the CDR3. Germline loops: CDR1 SEHNR, CDR2 FQNEAQ (reference sequence). The J segment lost 3 bases and the V segment lost 5 bases, leaving 3 bases of the junction unmatched. The DNA for the CDR3 is TGTGCCAGCAGCGGAGGACAGGGCTACGAGCAGTACTTC. Translated, it gives CASSGGQGYEQYF.